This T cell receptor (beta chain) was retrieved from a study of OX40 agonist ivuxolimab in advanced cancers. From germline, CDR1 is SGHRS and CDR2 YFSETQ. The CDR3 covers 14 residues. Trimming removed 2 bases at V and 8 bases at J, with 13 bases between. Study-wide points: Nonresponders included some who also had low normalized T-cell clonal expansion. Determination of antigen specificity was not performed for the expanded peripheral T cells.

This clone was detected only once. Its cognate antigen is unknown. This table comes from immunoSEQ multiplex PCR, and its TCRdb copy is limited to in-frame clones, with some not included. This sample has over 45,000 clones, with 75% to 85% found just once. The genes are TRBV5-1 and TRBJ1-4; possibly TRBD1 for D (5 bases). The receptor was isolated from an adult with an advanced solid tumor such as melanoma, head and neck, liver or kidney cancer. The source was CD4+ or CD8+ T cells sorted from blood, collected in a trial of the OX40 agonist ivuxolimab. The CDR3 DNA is TGCGCCAGCAGCTTCGGCAAGGGGCGGGAAAAACTGTTTTTT. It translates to CASSFGKGREKLFF.